A selection of T cell receptor beta chains follows, all from one sample in a study of spatial heterogeneity in lung cancer. TCRdb used MiXCR to reprocess the 5' RACE reads, holding one entry per CDR3 protein. Of 20,000 to 25,000 distinct CDR3 sequences in the sample, about 4.4% were seen once. Material: lung tumor tissue, obtained at surgery. These receptors originate from a male donor with early-stage non-small cell lung cancer. Both conserved end residues are part of each CDR3. A D gene is named only where the DNA matches it firmly. Rows may omit the clone size; those that give it use once, few, many or a size class.

NA,TRBV21-1,many,TRBJ2-3,CASSGGTSGGGGTDTQYF,TGTGCCAGCAGTGGCGGGACTAGCGGGGGAGGTGGCACAGATACGCAGTATTTT
NA,TRBV29-1,many,TRBJ2-7,CSVWDRQGVAGEFKQYF,TGCAGCGTTTGGGACAGGCAGGGGGTAGCGGGAGAGTTCAAGCAGTACTTC
NA,TRBV6-6,many,TRBJ2-3,CASSYSLSGSTDTQYF,TGTGCCAGCAGTTACTCGCTGAGCGGGAGCACAGATACGCAGTATTTT
NA,TRBV14,many,TRBJ2-7,CASSRTAPSYEQYF,TGTGCCAGCAGCCGGACAGCTCCCTCCTACGAGCAGTACTTC
NA,TRBV12-3/TRBV12-4,medium-sized,TRBJ2-2,CASSPNTGELFF,TGTGCCAGCAGTCCCAATACCGGGGAGCTGTTTTTT
NA,TRBV5-1,many,TRBJ2-1,CASSLFFNEQFF,TGCGCCAGCAGCTTGTTCTTCAATGAGCAGTTCTTC
NA,TRBV27,many,TRBJ1-2,CASSSPGQRNGYTF,TGTGCCAGCAGTTCCCCGGGCCAACGCAATGGCTACACCTTC
NA,TRBV28,many,TRBJ1-5,CASSFFGIQPQHF,TGTGCCAGCAGTTTTTTCGGTATTCAGCCCCAGCATTTT
NA,TRBV7-2,medium-sized,TRBJ2-3,CASNQGAGGHTDTQYF,TGTGCCAGCAACCAGGGGGCGGGGGGGCACACAGATACGCAGTATTTT
TRBD1,TRBV4-3,many,TRBJ2-5,CASSQGQKQETQYF,TGCGCCAGCAGCCAGGGACAGAAACAAGAGACCCAGTACTTC
NA,TRBV28,many,TRBJ2-2,CASSPTTGSTGELFF,TGTGCCAGCAGTCCCACGACAGGCTCAACCGGGGAGCTGTTTTTT
TRBD2,TRBV7-9,many,TRBJ2-5,CASSPGTSELLGTQYF,TGTGCCAGCAGCCCCGGGACTAGCGAGTTGCTGGGGACCCAGTACTTC
TRBD2,TRBV10-3,NA,TRBJ2-1,CAISEFTGARGGNEQFF,TGTGCCATCAGTGAGTTCACCGGGGCCCGGGGGGGTAATGAGCAGTTCTTC
TRBD2,TRBV7-9,NA,TRBJ2-7,CASSSQAGGSAYEQYF,TGTGCCAGCAGCTCCCAAGCGGGGGGGTCAGCCTACGAGCAGTACTTC
NA,TRBV28,few,TRBJ1-2,CASSPPWEGPRGYTF,TGTGCCAGCAGTCCTCCATGGGAGGGCCCCAGGGGCTACACCTTC
NA,TRBV20-1,many,TRBJ1-6,CSARGVSYNSPLHF,TGCAGTGCTAGGGGTGTTTCCTATAATTCACCCCTCCACTTT
TRBD1,TRBV4-2,NA,TRBJ1-2,CASRQPGQQTNYGYTF,TGTGCCAGCCGACAACCGGGACAGCAGACAAACTATGGCTACACCTTC
TRBD1,TRBV19,many,TRBJ1-1,CASTLDRGHTEAFF,TGTGCCAGTACGCTAGACAGGGGACACACTGAAGCTTTCTTT
NA,TRBV6-2/TRBV6-3,NA,TRBJ2-7,CASSYRDRGGHEQYF,TGTGCCAGCAGTTACCGAGACAGGGGAGGGCACGAGCAGTACTTC
TRBD1,TRBV24-1,many,TRBJ2-1,CATSDSGTGVQVEFF,TGTGCCACCAGTGATTCCGGGACAGGGGTTCAAGTAGAGTTCTTC
NA,TRBV27,many,TRBJ1-4,CASSLSPPRINEKLFF,TGTGCCAGCAGTTTATCTCCCCCCCGGATTAATGAAAAACTGTTTTTT
NA,TRBV29-1,medium-sized,TRBJ2-6,CSALNRAGANVLTF,TGCAGCGCACTAAACAGGGCTGGGGCCAACGTCCTGACTTTC